This note documents a single T cell receptor (beta chain) sequence. This receptor's antigen is unknown. Base qualities are not recorded, but no much larger clone differs from it by a single base. Spanning cysteine to phenylalanine, the CDR3 consists of 15 amino acids. The sequence is cut down to CDR3 DNA, 45 bases in frame from base 1. CDR1 SQVTM and CDR2 ANQGSEA are derived from the germline V gene. V is trimmed back by 7 bases and J by 2 bases, and the junction contains 6 bases that no gene match accounts for. These data come from a study of cytomegalovirus exposure and HLA in healthy donors (dated by TCRdb to about 2017). At the level of the whole study: In an earlier analysis of 550 to 750 of the donors, around 300 Gb of sequence data and approximately 100 million unique TCR beta sequences from about 190 million T cells were reported. Roughly 300 gigabases of sequencing data and 70 million to 100 million unique TCR sequences made up an early release that covered approximately 700 HLA-typed donors. The genetic ancestry cluster associated with self-reported Caucasian donors included 81% of the approximately 400 genotyped donors. The aim of the study was to test whether cataloging public T cell receptors could identify signatures of past pathogen exposure. The study profiled the T cell repertoires of hundreds of subjects by immunosequencing and related them to cytomegalovirus serostatus. Along with the approximately 700-subject first cohort, a separate validation cohort of approximately 110 different subjects was used. To predict cytomegalovirus infection status, the study combined high-throughput TCR immunosequencing, statistical association of individual TCRs with disease status, and machine learning. To study patterns of TCR occurrence, a later analysis re-analyzed previously published TCR beta repertoires from 650 to 750 donors and added high-resolution HLA genotyping. Rather than using new phenotypic data, the later analysis identified candidate immune exposures from TCR beta sequences and from how often those sequences occurred across donors. An earlier analysis of several hundred of the donors used high-throughput TCR beta sequencing to judge whether each TCR beta V gene segment behaved as functional or pseudogenic. Alongside the repertoire data, information on donor age, sex, ethnicity and CMV serostatus was compiled. In a later genetic analysis, genome-wide SNP genotypes for about 60% of the 666 donors were used, and that subset was treated as a discovery cohort. Every repertoire in the discovery cohort had been generated on one and the same sequencing platform. HLA typing included class I and class II loci at four-digit resolution. Typing coverage varied by locus: about 629-630 donors for A, B, C, DRB1 and DQB1; approximately 560 for DQA1; about 570 for DPA1; under 490 for DPB1. Because of strong linkage in the cohort, roughly five DR-DQ haplotypes were treated as single units for association and clustering. Among almost 400 genotyped donors of the cohort, an average of approximately 240,000 unique TCR beta nucleotide sequences were sequenced per donor, around a sixth of them non-productive.

Points the paper makes about the study in general: Three of the identified cytomegalovirus-associated TCR beta chains were confirmed in vitro to be specific for cytomegalovirus antigens. Cytomegalovirus status was reported to be diagnosed by the classifier with high specificity and sensitivity in both the original and validation cohorts. In a later genetic analysis, fewer N-insertions in productive TCRs were reported among donors in an Asian-associated ancestry cluster than the roughly 700-donor mean. The 87-base-pair reads could not distinguish some IMGT-functional V segments, including TRBV6-2 and TRBV6-3, so those segments were excluded. This cohort had only TCR beta chains sequenced, and the lack of alpha or paired-chain data limited which features could be detected. The authors suggested that the approach could potentially be generalized to other disease states and immunological phenotypes. According to a later analysis, TCR association rates differed among HLA loci, with DRB1 alleles showing the most associated TCRs and HLA-C alleles showing the fewest. Correlated functional status among segregating V segments might reflect linkage disequilibrium, but an unknown experimental factor could not be ruled out. Roughly uniform sequencing depth across donors was assumed in presence/absence analyses, although this assumption may not hold. Because counts were too low, fewer than 20 rarely observed V segments, including chromosome 9 orphons, were excluded from the earlier analysis of several hundred of the donors. A further reported finding was that TCR beta sequences accurately predicted the HLA-A and HLA-B alleles for most subjects in the first cohort. Strong co-occurrence of HLA alleles, especially DR and DQ, made assigning TCR associations to individual alleles difficult. An earlier analysis of 450 to 750 of the donors showed that most TCR beta V segments appeared in productive rearrangements either about 87% or about 30% of the time, which broadly matched IMGT annotations. A total of 150 or so TCR beta chains were listed by the study as associated with cytomegalovirus. Most TCR sequences were seen in very few donors, while some public TCRs were found in many individuals. In a later analysis, more than 15,000 TCR beta sequences were associated with specific HLA alleles at a false discovery rate of 0.05. An association between a missense DCLRE1C variant and V-gene and J-gene trimming of TCR beta chains was found in a later genetic analysis and replicated in an independent cohort. A later analysis found that most CMV-associated TCR beta chains appeared HLA-restricted, with HLA associations seemingly driven largely by CMV exposure. According to a later analysis, parvovirus B19, influenza, CMV and Epstein-Barr virus appeared linked to several top co-occurrence clusters. The sequencing pipeline was judged likely to have produced a cluster of highly shared sequence variants as a technical artifact. Compared with equally common non-associated chains, HLA-associated TCR beta chains in a later analysis were more clonally expanded and had lower generation probabilities. Because some donors lacked HLA typing at each locus, the association tests relied only on the typed subset. For the cohort, immune exposure information was limited to CMV serostatus.

The cohort comprised some 680 healthy bone marrow donors. Cohort members were all nominally healthy when sampled, although unrecorded immune exposures were likely present. The donor tested CMV seronegative and was one of the 352 seronegative cohort members. Every donor gave a peripheral blood sample, and the peripheral blood mononuclear cells from that sample were used for TCR beta sequencing. Genomic DNA extraction from the blood cell samples was performed with the Qiagen DNeasy Blood Extraction Kit. Library preparation employed the immunoSEQ multiplex PCR assay. A mixture of 60 forward primers for TCR Vbeta segments and 13 reverse primers for TCR Jbeta segments was used in the multiplex PCR. The CDR3 region of rearranged TCR beta genes was amplified from genomic DNA with a multiplex PCR assay. The amplified TCR beta libraries were sequenced on the Illumina HiSeq System as 87-base-pair reads. The authors processed their data as follows. A later analysis counted about 76 million unique TCR beta chains across the 550 to 700 repertoires, and some 12 million of these chains were shared by at least two donors. A nearest-neighbor algorithm error-corrected the raw reads and collapsed the reads into unique sequences, merging closely related sequences to remove PCR and sequencing errors. CDR3 sequences were aligned to IMGT reference sequences to assign V, D and J gene segments. For a sequence to be retained, at least a six-nucleotide match to both a V gene segment and a J gene segment was required. A rearrangement was called productive if the CDR3 had no stop codons and remained in frame with V and J, and every other rearrangement was called non-productive. Following IMGT convention, CDR3 was defined as the stretch from the second conserved V-encoded cysteine up to the conserved J-encoded phenylalanine. The earlier analysis of 587 of the donors excluded sequences that lacked an unambiguous match to a single V gene segment. In an earlier analysis of 587 of the donors, V segments were called functional above 56.7% productive rearrangements and were called segregating when the between-donor standard deviation exceeded 5%. A statistical classification framework was developed to diagnose cytomegalovirus status using the catalog of TCR beta chain sequences. A later analysis assigned V and J genes by comparing TCR nucleotide sequences with IMGT/GENE-DB human TR gene sequences. The TCRdist pipeline was used in a later analysis to assign CDR3 sequences and most-parsimonious VDJ recombination scenarios. In a later analysis, each TCR beta chain was defined by its CDR3 amino acid sequence together with its V-gene family, and reads without a unique V-gene family were excluded. In a later analysis, 500 to 700 highly shared, low-generation-probability nucleotide sequences were removed to address suspected cross-contamination and a sequencing artifact. In a later analysis, a clonal expansion index for each public chain was calculated from normalized within-repertoire ranks of inferred template counts. In a later analysis, generation probabilities were computed using a VDJ recombination model fitted to out-of-frame rearrangements, and the results were checked against IGoR. Hypergeometric tests were used in a later analysis to score TCR-TCR, TCR-HLA and TCR-CMV co-occurrence, with a repertoire-size bias correction applied to the TCR pairs. False discovery rates were estimated in a later analysis by permuting HLA or CMV assignments 20 times. In a later analysis, co-occurring TCRs were grouped using DBSCAN, with TCRdist sequence similarity added in when clustering inside HLA-allele-positive subsets. Repertoires with fewer than 30,000 or more than 120,000 public chains were left out of co-occurrence clustering, as were about 5 repertoires with anomalous nucleotide sharing. Imported from immuneACCESS, the table was reduced by TCRdb to in-frame sequences with V and J called. These copies leave out some clones; in studies compared against another copy, an unresolved V gene accounts for under half, and the cause of the remainder is not known. V and J calls and clone size are as listed in that table; D and trimming were resolved from the DNA. Within this sample are around 180,000 clones, with roughly four fifths of them counted one time only. The top ten constitute approximately 2% of the sample.

Rearrangement joined TRBV29-1 to TRBJ2-2; 11 central nucleotides agree with TRBD2. The TCR was taken from a man between 18 and 35 years old in good health and CMV-seronegative. Input material: PBMCs. The DNA sequence follows: TGCAGCGCGAGACTAGCGGGACAAAACACCGGGGAGCTGTTTTTT. It translates to CSARLAGQNTGELFF.